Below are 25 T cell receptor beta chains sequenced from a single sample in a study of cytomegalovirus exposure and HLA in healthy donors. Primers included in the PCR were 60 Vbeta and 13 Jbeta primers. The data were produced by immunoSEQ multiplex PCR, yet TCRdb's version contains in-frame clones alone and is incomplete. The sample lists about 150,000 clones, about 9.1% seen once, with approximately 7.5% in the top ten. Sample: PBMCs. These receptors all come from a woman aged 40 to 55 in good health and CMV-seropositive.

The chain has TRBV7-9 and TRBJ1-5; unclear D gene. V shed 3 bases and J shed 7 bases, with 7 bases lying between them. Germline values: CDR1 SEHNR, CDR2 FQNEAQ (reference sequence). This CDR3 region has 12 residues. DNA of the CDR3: TGTGCCAGCAGCTTTTTGGGCCAGCCCCAGCATTTT. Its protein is CASSFLGQPQHF.

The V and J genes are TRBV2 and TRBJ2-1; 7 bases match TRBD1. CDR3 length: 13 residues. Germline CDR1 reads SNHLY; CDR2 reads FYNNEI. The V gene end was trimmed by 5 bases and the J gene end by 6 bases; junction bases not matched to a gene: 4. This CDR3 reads CASSRWTGNEQFF. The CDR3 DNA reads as TGTGCCAGCAGTCGCTGGACAGGCAATGAGCAGTTCTTC.

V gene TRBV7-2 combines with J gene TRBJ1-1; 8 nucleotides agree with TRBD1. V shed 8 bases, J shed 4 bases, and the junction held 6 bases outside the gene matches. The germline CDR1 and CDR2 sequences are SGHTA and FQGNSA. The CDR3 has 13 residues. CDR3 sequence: CASGGQGTTEAFF. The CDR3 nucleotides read TGTGCCAGCGGCGGACAGGGAACCACTGAAGCTTTCTTT.

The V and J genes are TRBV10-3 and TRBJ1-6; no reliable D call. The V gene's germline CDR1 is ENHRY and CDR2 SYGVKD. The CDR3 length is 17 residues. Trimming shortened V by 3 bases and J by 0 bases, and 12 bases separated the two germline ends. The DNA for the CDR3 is TGTGCCATCAGTGAAGGTACGGGTAGCTCCTATAATTCACCCCTCCACTTT. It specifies CAISEGTGSSYNSPLHF.

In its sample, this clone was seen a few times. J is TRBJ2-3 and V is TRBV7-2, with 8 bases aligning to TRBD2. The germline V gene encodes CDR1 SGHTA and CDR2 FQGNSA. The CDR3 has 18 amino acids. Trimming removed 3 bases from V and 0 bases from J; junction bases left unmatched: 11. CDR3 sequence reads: CASSLWGLGGTSTDTQYF. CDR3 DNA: TGTGCCAGCAGCTTGTGGGGACTAGGGGGGACTAGCACAGATACGCAGTATTTT.

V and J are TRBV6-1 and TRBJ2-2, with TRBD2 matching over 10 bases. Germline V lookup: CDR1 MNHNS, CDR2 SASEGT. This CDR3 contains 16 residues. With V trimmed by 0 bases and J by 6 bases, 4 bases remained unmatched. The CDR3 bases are TGTGCCAGCAGTGAAGCGGAGCGGGGGGGCCCCGGGGAGCTGTTTTTT. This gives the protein CASSEAERGGPGELFF.

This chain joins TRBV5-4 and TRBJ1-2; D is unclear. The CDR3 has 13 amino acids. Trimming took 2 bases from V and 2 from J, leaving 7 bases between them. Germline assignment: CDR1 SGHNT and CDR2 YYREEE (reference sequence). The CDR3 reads CASSLEKNYGYTF. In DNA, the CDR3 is TGTGCCAGCAGCTTAGAGAAAAACTATGGCTACACCTTC.

The DNA for the CDR3 is TGTGCCAGTAACACAGGGGATACCTACGAGCAGTACTTC. Its translation is CASNTGDTYEQYF. The J gene is TRBJ2-7, the V gene TRBV19, with 7 bases that match TRBD1. Germline trimming cut 7 bases from V and 2 bases from J; bases unmatched to any gene: 5. The V gene's germline CDR1 is LNHDA and CDR2 SQIVND (reference sequence). This CDR3 has 13 residues.

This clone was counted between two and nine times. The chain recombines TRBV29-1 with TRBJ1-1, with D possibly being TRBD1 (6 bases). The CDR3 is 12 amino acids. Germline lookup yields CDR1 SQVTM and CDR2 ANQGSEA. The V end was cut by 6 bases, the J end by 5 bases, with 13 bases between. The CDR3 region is CSVKQGDTEAFF. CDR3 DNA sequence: TGCAGCGTAAAACAGGGAGATACTGAAGCTTTCTTT.

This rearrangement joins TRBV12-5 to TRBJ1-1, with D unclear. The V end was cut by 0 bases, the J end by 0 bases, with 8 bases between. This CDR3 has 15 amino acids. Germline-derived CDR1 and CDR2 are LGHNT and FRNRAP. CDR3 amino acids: CASGLVHSLNTEAFF. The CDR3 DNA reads TGTGCTAGTGGTTTGGTACACAGCCTGAACACTGAAGCTTTCTTT. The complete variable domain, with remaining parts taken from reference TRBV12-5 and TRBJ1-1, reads DARVTQTPRHKVTEMGQEVTMRCQPILGHNTVFWYRQTMMQGLELLAYFRNRAPLDDSGMPKDRFSAEMPDATLATLKIQPSEPRDSAVYFCASGLVHSLNTEAFFGQGTRLTVV.

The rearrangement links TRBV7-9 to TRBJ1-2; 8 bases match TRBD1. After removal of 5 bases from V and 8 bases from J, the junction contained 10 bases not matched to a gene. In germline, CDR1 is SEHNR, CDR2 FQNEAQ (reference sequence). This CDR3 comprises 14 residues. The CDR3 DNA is TGTGCCAGCAGCCCTCAGGGGGCGCGTCAAGGCTACACCTTC. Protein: CASSPQGARQGYTF.

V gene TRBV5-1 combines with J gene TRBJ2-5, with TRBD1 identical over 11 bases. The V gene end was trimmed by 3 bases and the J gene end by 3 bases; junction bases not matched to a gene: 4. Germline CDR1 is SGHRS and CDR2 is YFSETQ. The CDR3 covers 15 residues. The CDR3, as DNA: TGCGCCAGCAGCTCGGGGACAGGGGGTAAAGAGACCCAGTACTTC. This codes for CASSSGTGGKETQYF.

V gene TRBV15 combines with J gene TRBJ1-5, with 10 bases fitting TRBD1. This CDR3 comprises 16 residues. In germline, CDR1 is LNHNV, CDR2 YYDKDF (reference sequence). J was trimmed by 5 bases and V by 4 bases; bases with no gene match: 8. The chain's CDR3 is CATSTDRGRLDQPQHF. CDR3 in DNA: TGTGCCACCAGCACCGACAGGGGGCGTTTGGATCAGCCCCAGCATTTT.

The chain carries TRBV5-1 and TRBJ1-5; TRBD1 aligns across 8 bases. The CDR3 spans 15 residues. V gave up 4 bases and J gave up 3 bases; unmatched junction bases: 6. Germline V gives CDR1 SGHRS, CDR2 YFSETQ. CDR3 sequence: CASSPGDRNNQPQHF. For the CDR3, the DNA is TGCGCCAGCAGCCCGGGGGACAGGAACAATCAGCCCCAGCATTTT. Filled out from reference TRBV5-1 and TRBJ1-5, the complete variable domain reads KAGVTQTPRYLIKTRGQQVTLSCSPISGHRSVSWYQQTPGQGLQFLFEYFSETQRNKGNFPGRFSGRQFSNSRSEMNVSTLELGDSALYLCASSPGDRNNQPQHFGDGTRLSIL.

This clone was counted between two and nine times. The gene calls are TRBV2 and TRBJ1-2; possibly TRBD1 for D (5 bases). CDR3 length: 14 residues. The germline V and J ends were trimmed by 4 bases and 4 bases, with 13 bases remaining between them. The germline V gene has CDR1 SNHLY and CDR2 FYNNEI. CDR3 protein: CASSGDSGLYGYTF. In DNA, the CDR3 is TGTGCCAGCAGTGGGGACTCCGGACTCTATGGCTACACCTTC.

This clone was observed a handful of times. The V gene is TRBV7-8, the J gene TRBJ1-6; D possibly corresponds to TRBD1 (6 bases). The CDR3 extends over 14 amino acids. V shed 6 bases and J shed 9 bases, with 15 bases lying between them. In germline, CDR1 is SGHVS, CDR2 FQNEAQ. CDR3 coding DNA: TGTGCCAGCAGTCTACAGGGCCTCGGTTCACCCCTCCACTTT. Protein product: CASSLQGLGSPLHF.

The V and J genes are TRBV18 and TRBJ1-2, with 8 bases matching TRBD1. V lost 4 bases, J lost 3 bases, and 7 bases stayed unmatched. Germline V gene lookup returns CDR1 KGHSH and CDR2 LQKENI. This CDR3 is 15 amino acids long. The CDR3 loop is CASSQYQGADYGYTF. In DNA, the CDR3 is TGTGCCAGCTCACAGTATCAGGGGGCGGACTATGGCTACACCTTC.

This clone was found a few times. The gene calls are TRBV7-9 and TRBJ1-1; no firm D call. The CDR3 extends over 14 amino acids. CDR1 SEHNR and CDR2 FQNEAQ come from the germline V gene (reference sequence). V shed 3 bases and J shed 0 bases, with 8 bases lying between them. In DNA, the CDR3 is TGTGCCAGCAGCTTCTTGAACATGAACACTGAAGCTTTCTTT. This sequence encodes CASSFLNMNTEAFF.

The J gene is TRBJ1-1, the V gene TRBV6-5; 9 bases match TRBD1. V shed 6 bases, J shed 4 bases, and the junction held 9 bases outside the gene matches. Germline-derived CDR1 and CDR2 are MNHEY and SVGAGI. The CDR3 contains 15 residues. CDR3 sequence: CASRDGQGRATEAFF. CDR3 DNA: TGTGCCAGCAGGGATGGACAGGGGAGGGCCACTGAAGCTTTCTTT.

The CDR3 loop is CASSLAGGNTEAFF. The CDR3 coding sequence is TGTGCCAGCAGCTTAGCAGGGGGGAACACTGAAGCTTTCTTT. The chain links TRBV7-6 to TRBJ1-1; a possible D gene is TRBD1 (6 bases). CDR1 is SGHVS, CDR2 FNYEAQ, per germline. V was trimmed by 0 bases and J by 1 base, leaving 6 bases between them. The CDR3 has 14 amino acids.

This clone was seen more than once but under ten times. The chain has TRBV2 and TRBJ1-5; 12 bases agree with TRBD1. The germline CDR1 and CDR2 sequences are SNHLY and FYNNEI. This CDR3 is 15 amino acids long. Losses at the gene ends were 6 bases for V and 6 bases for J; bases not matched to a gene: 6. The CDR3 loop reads CASRGDRGQGQPQHF. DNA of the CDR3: TGTGCCAGCAGGGGGGACAGGGGGCAGGGTCAGCCCCAGCATTTT.

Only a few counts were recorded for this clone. CDR3 sequence (DNA): TGTGCCAGCACCCCTGGACAGGGTAATGAAAAACTGTTTTTT. Amino acids: CASTPGQGNEKLFF. V and J are TRBV7-9 and TRBJ1-4; 8 bases agree with TRBD1. From germline, CDR1 is SEHNR and CDR2 FQNEAQ (reference sequence). The CDR3 is 14 residues long. The V segment lost 7 bases and the J segment 4 bases; nucleotides outside the gene matches: 5.

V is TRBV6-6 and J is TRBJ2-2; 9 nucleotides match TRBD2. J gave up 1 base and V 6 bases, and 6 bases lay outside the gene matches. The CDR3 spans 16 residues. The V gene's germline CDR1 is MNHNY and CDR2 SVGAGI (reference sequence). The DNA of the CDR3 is TGTGCCAGCAGGTCCAGCGGGGGGCTGAACACCGGGGAGCTGTTTTTT. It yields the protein CASRSSGGLNTGELFF.

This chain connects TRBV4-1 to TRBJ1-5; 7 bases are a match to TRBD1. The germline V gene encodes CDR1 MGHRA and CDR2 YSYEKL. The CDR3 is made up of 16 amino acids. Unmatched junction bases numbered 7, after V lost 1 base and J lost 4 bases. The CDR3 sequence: CASSQGGGQLNQPQHF. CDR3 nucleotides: TGCGCCAGCAGCCAAGGAGGGGGACAGTTGAATCAGCCCCAGCATTTT.

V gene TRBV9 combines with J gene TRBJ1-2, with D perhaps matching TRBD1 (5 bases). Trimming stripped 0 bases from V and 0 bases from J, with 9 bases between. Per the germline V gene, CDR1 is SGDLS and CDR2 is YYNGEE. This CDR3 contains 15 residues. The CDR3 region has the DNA TGTGCCAGCAGCGTAGGCAGGGTCTCTAACTATGGCTACACCTTC. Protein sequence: CASSVGRVSNYGYTF.